This T cell receptor beta chain appears in the sequencing data of a study of cytomegalovirus exposure and HLA in healthy donors. Points from the study as a whole: Cytomegalovirus-associated status was assigned to some 180 TCR beta chains. While the bulk of TCR sequences proved rare, some public TCRs turned up in many donors.

Concerning this clone: Its antigen remains unidentified.

Sequenced by immunoSEQ multiplex PCR; TCRdb stores in-frame clones only, minus some. Of about 64,000 clones detected, over 85% appear once; the ten largest clones hold under 6.5%. The V gene end was trimmed by 3 bases and the J gene end by 3 bases; junction bases not matched to a gene: 4. Per the germline V gene, CDR1 is SGHRS and CDR2 is YFSETQ. The CDR3 runs to 15 residues. V gene TRBV5-1 combines with J gene TRBJ2-7; 12 bases agree with TRBD2. This sequence originates from a woman aged 18-35 years in good health and CMV-seropositive. Input material: PBMCs. The CDR3 DNA reads TGCGCCAGCAGCTCGCTAGCGGGGGGGGACTACGAGCAGTACTTC. Residues: CASSSLAGGDYEQYF.